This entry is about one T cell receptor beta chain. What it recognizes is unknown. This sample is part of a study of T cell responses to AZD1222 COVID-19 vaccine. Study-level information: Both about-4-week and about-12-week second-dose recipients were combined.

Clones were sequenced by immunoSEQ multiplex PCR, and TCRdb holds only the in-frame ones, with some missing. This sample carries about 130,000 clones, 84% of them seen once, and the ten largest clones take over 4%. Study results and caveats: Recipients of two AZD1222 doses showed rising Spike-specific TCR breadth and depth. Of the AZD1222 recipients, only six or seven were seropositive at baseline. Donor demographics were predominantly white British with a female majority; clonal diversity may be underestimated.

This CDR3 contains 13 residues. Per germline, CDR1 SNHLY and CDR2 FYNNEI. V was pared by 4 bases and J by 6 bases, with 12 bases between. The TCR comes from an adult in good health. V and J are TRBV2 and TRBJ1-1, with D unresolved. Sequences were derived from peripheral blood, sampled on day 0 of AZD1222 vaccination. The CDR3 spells CASSVDPGAEAFF. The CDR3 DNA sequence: TGTGCCAGCAGTGTAGATCCGGGTGCTGAAGCTTTCTTT.